The 21 T cell receptor beta chains listed next were all sequenced from one sample in a study of OX40 agonist ivuxolimab in advanced cancers. The method was immunoSEQ multiplex PCR; TCRdb's version includes in-frame clones alone and lacks a portion of them. The sample has over 80,000 clones; approximately 80% are singletons. Specimen: CD4+ or CD8+ T cells sorted from blood, collected in a trial of the OX40 agonist ivuxolimab. These TCRs come from an adult with an advanced solid tumor such as melanoma, head and neck, liver or kidney cancer.

This chain uses TRBV5-5 with TRBJ2-7; 7 bases agree with TRBD2. The CDR3 is made up of 15 amino acids. Trimming cost V 4 bases and J 5 bases; bases outside gene matches: 12. Germline CDR1 SGHKS, CDR2 YYEKEE (reference sequence). The CDR3 protein is CASSPSPGGKNEQYF. Here the CDR3 DNA reads TGTGCCAGCAGCCCATCCCCGGGGGGTAAGAACGAGCAGTACTTC.

J is TRBJ1-1 and V is TRBV7-3; no definite D call. The CDR3 covers 13 residues. Per germline, CDR1 SGHTA and CDR2 FQGTGA. V shed 4 bases and J shed 0 bases, with 6 bases lying between them. CDR3 DNA sequence: TGTGCCAGCAGCTCCGGACTGAACACTGAAGCTTTCTTT. The encoded protein is CASSSGLNTEAFF.

The rearrangement joins TRBV7-2 to TRBJ2-7; the D is unclear. Trimming stripped 4 bases from V and 4 bases from J, with 2 bases between. Germline loops: CDR1 SGHTA, CDR2 FQGNSA. The CDR3 runs 10 residues. The CDR3 nucleotides are TGTGCCAGCAGCTATTACGAGCAGTACTTC. This codes for CASSYYEQYF.

The CDR3 is CASGTRGLNYGYTF. CDR3 sequence (DNA): TGTGCTAGTGGGACCAGGGGACTCAACTATGGCTACACCTTC. This chain joins TRBV12-5 and TRBJ1-2; possible D gene TRBD1, 6 bases. V was cut by 6 bases and J by 2 bases, with 13 bases left in between. CDR3 size: 14 residues. Germline CDR1 is LGHNT and CDR2 is FRNRAP.

This clone was counted once. The J gene is TRBJ2-1, the V gene TRBV27; 14 bases fit TRBD2. This CDR3 contains 15 residues. After removal of 5 bases from V and 7 bases from J, the junction contained 4 bases not matched to a gene. Germline values: CDR1 MNHEY, CDR2 SMNVEV (reference sequence). CDR3 amino acids: CASSERTSGGNEQFF. Written as DNA, the CDR3 is TGTGCCAGCAGTGAACGGACTAGCGGGGGGAATGAGCAGTTCTTC.

V and J are TRBV4-1 and TRBJ2-7; TRBD1 matches 7 bases. Germline V gene sequence: CDR1 MGHRA, CDR2 YSYEKL. V gave up 5 bases and J gave up 0 bases; unmatched junction bases: 7. This CDR3 is built from 15 residues. The CDR3 spells CASSGQQGPSYEQYF. Here the CDR3 DNA reads TGCGCCAGCAGCGGTCAACAGGGGCCCTCCTACGAGCAGTACTTC.

Only a few counts were recorded for this clone. This chain uses TRBV10-3 with TRBJ1-1; TRBD1 agrees at 9 bases. Trimming cost V 6 bases and J 1 base; bases outside gene matches: 12. Germline V gene sequence: CDR1 ENHRY, CDR2 SYGVKD. This CDR3 is 17 amino acids long. CDR3 nucleotides: TGTGCCATCAGGGATCCGGGACAGGGTAGTGGGAACACTGAAGCTTTCTTT. Its translation is CAIRDPGQGSGNTEAFF.

This sequence joins TRBV19 and TRBJ2-3; D possibly uses TRBD1 or TRBD2 (6 bases each). V lost 0 bases and J 3 bases, leaving 10 bases between the germline ends. The CDR3 length is 15 residues. CDR1 and CDR2 (germline): LNHDA, SQIVND (reference sequence). The CDR3 sequence is CASSIEGGRTDTQYF. The CDR3 DNA follows: TGTGCCAGTAGTATAGAGGGGGGCCGTACAGATACGCAGTATTTT.

The genes are TRBV19 and TRBJ2-2, with 8 bases identical to TRBD1. Looked up from germline, CDR1 is LNHDA and CDR2 is SQIVND (reference sequence). The CDR3 has 15 amino acids. With V trimmed by 6 bases and J by 5 bases, 8 bases remained unmatched. The CDR3 DNA is TGTGCCAGTAGCCTGGACAGGGTCAGGACCGGGGAGCTGTTTTTT. Protein: CASSLDRVRTGELFF.

This chain connects TRBV20-1 to TRBJ1-1, with unresolved D. The ends were cut back, 0 bases at V and 4 bases at J, with 0 bases in the middle. This CDR3 has 10 amino acids. Per germline, CDR1 DFQATT and CDR2 SNEGSKA (reference sequence). CDR3 loop: CSARDTEAFF. Written as DNA, the CDR3 is TGCAGTGCTAGAGACACTGAAGCTTTCTTT.

In the case of this clone: This same CDR3 is encoded by further DNA sequences in the sample. The chain uses TRBV6-6 and TRBJ1-1; D unclear. V was trimmed by 0 bases and J by 1 base, leaving 6 bases between them. The germline CDR1 and CDR2 sequences are MNHNY and SVGAGI (reference sequence). The CDR3 covers 14 residues. The CDR3: CASSYSEGNTEAFF. The DNA of the CDR3 is TGTGCCAGCAGTTACTCGGAAGGGAACACTGAAGCTTTCTTT.

The chain couples TRBV30 to TRBJ2-3; the D call may be TRBD1 or TRBD2 (5 bases each). Between the trimmed V and J ends, which lost 1 base and 5 bases, there was a span of 13 bases. CDR3 length: 14 residues. In germline, CDR1 is GTSNPN, CDR2 SVGIG (reference sequence). CDR3 loop: CAWSGGSNGDTQYF. DNA for the CDR3: TGTGCCTGGAGTGGGGGGTCAAACGGAGATACGCAGTATTTT.

The chain combines TRBV12-2 with TRBJ2-7; the D segment call TRBD1 is taken from the table without a DNA check. TRBV12-2 is reported as a pseudogene. This CDR3 has 14 residues. CDR3 nucleotide sequence: TGTGCCAGCAGCTCGGACAGGTCCCCCTACGAGCAGTACTTC. It codes for CASSSDRSPYEQYF.

The chain combines TRBV19 with TRBJ1-3, with a weak D call TRBD1 (5 bases). Germline loops: CDR1 LNHDA, CDR2 SQIVND (reference sequence). The CDR3 has 15 residues. Trimming took 4 bases from V and 2 from J, leaving 12 bases between them. CDR3: CASSTPGLAGNTIYF. CDR3 DNA: TGTGCCAGTAGTACCCCGGGGCTTGCTGGAAACACCATATATTTT.

This clone came up a few times. This chain joins TRBV2 and TRBJ2-1, with unresolved D. The CDR3 has 14 residues. Germline V CDR1 and CDR2: SNHLY, FYNNEI. V was shortened by 7 bases and J by 8 bases, with 18 bases between the two germline ends. CDR3 residues: CASNTGQSEDEQFF. CDR3 sequence (DNA): TGTGCCAGCAATACTGGGCAAAGCGAGGATGAGCAGTTCTTC.

This clone turned up a few times. The CDR3 sequence is CASSYRALVEGYTF. CDR3 coding DNA: TGTGCCAGCAGTTATCGAGCTCTAGTAGAAGGCTACACCTTC. This chain joins TRBV6-5 and TRBJ1-2, with D unresolved. Germline V gives CDR1 MNHEY, CDR2 SVGAGI. V shed 3 bases and J shed 8 bases, with 16 bases lying between them. The length of the CDR3 is 14 residues.

The chain employs TRBV5-6 and TRBJ1-1; D is unresolved. Germline CDR1 reads SGHDT; CDR2 reads YYEEEE. The CDR3 consists of 13 residues. With 1 base removed from V and 5 bases from J, the gap between germline ends came to 9 bases. This CDR3 reads CASSLQVRTEAFF. Here the CDR3 DNA reads TGTGCCAGCAGCTTGCAGGTGCGTACTGAAGCTTTCTTT.

The V call is TRBV13, the J call TRBJ2-1; TRBD2 might be the D (6 bases). The V gene lost 1 base and the J gene lost 2 bases, with 9 bases spanning the gap. Germline CDR1 reads PRHDT; CDR2 reads FYEKMQ (reference sequence). This CDR3 is 15 amino acids long. The CDR3 sequence: CASSLVRGAYNEQFF. In DNA, the CDR3 is TGTGCCAGCAGCTTAGTTCGCGGGGCCTACAATGAGCAGTTCTTC.

The rearrangement uses TRBV7-9 and TRBJ1-5; a weak D match, TRBD1 (5 bases). The V end was cut by 1 base, the J end by 2 bases, with 9 bases between. This CDR3 region has 15 residues. Looked up from germline, CDR1 is SEHNR and CDR2 is FQNEAQ (reference sequence). The CDR3 DNA is TGTGCCAGCAGCTTAGGGGGGTACGGCAATCAGCCCCAGCATTTT. The encoded protein is CASSLGGYGNQPQHF.

The chain carries TRBV11-1 and TRBJ2-5; 12 positions match TRBD2. CDR1 is SGHAT, CDR2 FQDESV, per germline (reference sequence). Trimming removed 0 bases from V and 2 bases from J; junction bases left unmatched: 1. The CDR3 length is 16 residues. This chain's CDR3 is CASSLALAGGQETQYF. The DNA for the CDR3 is TGTGCCAGCAGCTTAGCCCTAGCGGGAGGGCAAGAGACCCAGTACTTC. The variable domain in full, with the rest retrieved from reference TRBV11-1 and TRBJ2-5, is EAEVAQSPRYKITEKSQAVAFWCDPISGHATLYWYRQILGQGPELLVQFQDESVVDDSQLPKDRFSAERLKGVDSTLKIQPAELGDSAMYLCASSLALAGGQETQYFGPGTRLLVL.

The V and J genes are TRBV4-1 and TRBJ2-3; 8 bases agree with TRBD1. Germline V gene lookup returns CDR1 MGHRA and CDR2 YSYEKL. Trimming removed 0 bases from V and 2 bases from J; junction bases left unmatched: 4. This CDR3 is built from 16 residues. The CDR3 region is CASSQEGQVNTDTQYF. CDR3 coding DNA: TGCGCCAGCAGCCAAGAGGGACAGGTAAACACAGATACGCAGTATTTT.